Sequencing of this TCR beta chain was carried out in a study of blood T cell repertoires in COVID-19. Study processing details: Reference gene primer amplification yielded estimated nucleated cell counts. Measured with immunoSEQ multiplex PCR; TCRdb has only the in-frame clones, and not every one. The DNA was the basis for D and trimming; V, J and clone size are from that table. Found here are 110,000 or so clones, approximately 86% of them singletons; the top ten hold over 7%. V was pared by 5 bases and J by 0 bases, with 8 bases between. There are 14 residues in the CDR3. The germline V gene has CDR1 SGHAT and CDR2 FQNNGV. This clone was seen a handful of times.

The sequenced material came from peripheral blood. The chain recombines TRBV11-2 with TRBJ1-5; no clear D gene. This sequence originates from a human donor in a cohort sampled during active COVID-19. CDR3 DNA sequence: TGTGCCAGCAGCCTGGACTATAGCAATCAGCCCCAGCATTTT. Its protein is CASSLDYSNQPQHF.